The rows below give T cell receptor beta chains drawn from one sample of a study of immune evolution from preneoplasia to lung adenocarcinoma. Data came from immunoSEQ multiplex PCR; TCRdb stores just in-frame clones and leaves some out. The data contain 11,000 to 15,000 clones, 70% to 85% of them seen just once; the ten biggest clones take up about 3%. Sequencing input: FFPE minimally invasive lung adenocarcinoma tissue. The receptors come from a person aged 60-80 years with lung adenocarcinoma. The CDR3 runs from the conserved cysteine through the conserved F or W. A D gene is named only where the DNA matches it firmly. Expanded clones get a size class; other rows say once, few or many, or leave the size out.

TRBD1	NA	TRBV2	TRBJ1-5	TGTGCCAGCACAGGACAGGGAGGGGATCAGCCCCAGCATTTT	CASTGQGGDQPQHF
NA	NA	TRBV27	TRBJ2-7	TGTGCCAGCAGTCCTAGGGGGAGGGGCGACGAGCAGTACTTC	CASSPRGRGDEQYF
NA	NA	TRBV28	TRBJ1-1	TGTGCCAGCAGTACAGGTCCCGGGGAAGGCACTGAAGCTTTCTTT	CASSTGPGEGTEAFF
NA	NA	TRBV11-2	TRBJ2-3	TGTGCCAGCAGCTTAGTCGTCGGGGGCACAGATACGCAGTATTTT	CASSLVVGGTDTQYF
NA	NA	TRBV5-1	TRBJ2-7	TGCGCCAGCAGCCGTACCCAGGGGCACGAGCAGTACTTC	CASSRTQGHEQYF
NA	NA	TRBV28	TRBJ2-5	TGTGCCAGCAGTTCGTTCGACGGGACCCAGTACTTC	CASSSFDGTQYF
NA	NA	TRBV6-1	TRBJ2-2	TGTGCCAGCAGTGAAGTACGCAGGGAGAACACCGGGGAGCTGTTTTTT	CASSEVRRENTGELFF
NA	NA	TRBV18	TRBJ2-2	TGTGCCAGCTCACCAGACATGGAGAGCACCGGGGAGCTGTTTTTT	CASSPDMESTGELFF
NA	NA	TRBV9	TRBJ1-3	TGTGCCAGCAGCGTAGCGGGGGTCTTCTCTGGAAACACCATATATTTT	CASSVAGVFSGNTIYF
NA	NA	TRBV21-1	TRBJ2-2	TGTGCCAGCAGCAAGCTCTCTCCGGCGACCGGGGAGCTGTTTTTT	CASSKLSPATGELFF
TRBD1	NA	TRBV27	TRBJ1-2	TGTGCCAGCAGACCGAGGGACAGGGTCTATGGCTACACCTTC	CASRPRDRVYGYTF
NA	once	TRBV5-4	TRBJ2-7	TGTGCCAGCAGCTTGCCCCGCTCCTACGAGCAGTACTTC	CASSLPRSYEQYF
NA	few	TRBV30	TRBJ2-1	TGTGCCTGGAGTGTACTAGGTTATGGGTTCTTC	CAWSVLGYGFF
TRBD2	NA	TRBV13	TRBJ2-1	TGTGCCAGCAGCTTAGAGAGCGGGAGGGCCTTGTCCTACAATGAGCAGTTCTTC	CASSLESGRALSYNEQFF
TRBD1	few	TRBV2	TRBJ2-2	TGTGCCAGCAGAGCAGACAGGGGGGTTACCGGGGAGCTGTTTTTT	CASRADRGVTGELFF
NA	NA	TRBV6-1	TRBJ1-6	TGTGCCAGCGGGGACAAGTCCTATAATTCACCCCTCCACTTT	CASGDKSYNSPLHF
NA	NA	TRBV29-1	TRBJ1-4	TGCAGCGTCCTAACTGGCTTAGGTAATGAAAAACTGTTTTTT	CSVLTGLGNEKLFF
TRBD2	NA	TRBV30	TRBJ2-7	TGTGCCTGGAGTGTCTTTAGCGGGGGGGCCTCCTACGAGCAGTACTTC	CAWSVFSGGASYEQYF
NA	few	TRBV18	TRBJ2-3	TGTGCCAGCTCACCACCGACCGCGGGGATCACAGATACGCAGTATTTT	CASSPPTAGITDTQYF
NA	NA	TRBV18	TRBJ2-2	TGTGCCAGCTCACCCCTCGGACGGAACACCGGGGAGCTGTTTTTT	CASSPLGRNTGELFF
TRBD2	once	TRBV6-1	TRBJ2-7	TGTGCCAGCAGGACTAGCGGGAGGCCCACCTACGAGCAGTACTTC	CASRTSGRPTYEQYF
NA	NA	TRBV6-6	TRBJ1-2	TGTGCCAGCGCTCCGGGACGACGGTATGGCTACACCTTC	CASAPGRRYGYTF
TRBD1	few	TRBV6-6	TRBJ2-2	TGTGCCAGCAGAACCGGGACAGGGGGCACCGGGGAGCTGTTTTTT	CASRTGTGGTGELFF
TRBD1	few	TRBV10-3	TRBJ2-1	TGTGCCACGACAGGGGGCAATGAGCAGTTCTTC	CATTGGNEQFF
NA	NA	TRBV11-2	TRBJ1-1	TGTGCCAGCAGCTTCTTTGTAGGCACAGGGATACATCTGAACACTGAAGCTTTCTTT	CASSFFVGTGIHLNTEAFF
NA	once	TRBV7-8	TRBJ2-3	TGTGCCAGCAGCTTCGACAGTTACACAGATACGCAGTATTTT	CASSFDSYTDTQYF
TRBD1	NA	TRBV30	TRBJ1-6	TGTGCCTGGAGTCCCCTACAGGGGGTCGCCTATAATTCACCCCTCCACTTT	CAWSPLQGVAYNSPLHF